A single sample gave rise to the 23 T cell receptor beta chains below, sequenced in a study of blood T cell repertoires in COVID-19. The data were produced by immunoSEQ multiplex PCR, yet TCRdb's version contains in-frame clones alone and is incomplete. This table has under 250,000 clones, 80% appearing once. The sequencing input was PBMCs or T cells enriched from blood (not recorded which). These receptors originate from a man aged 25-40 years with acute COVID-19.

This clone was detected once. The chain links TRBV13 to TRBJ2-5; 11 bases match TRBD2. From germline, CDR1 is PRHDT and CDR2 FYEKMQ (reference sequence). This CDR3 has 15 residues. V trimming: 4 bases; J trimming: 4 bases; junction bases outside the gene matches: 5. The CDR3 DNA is TGTGCCAGCAGCTCCCTACTAGCGGGGGCAGAGACCCAGTACTTC. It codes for CASSSLLAGAETQYF.

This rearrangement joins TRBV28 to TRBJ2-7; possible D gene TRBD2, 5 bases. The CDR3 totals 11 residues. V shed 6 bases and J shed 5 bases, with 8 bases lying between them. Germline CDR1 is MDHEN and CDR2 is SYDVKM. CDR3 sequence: CASRLGNEQYF. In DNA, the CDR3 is TGTGCCAGCAGACTAGGGAACGAGCAGTACTTC.

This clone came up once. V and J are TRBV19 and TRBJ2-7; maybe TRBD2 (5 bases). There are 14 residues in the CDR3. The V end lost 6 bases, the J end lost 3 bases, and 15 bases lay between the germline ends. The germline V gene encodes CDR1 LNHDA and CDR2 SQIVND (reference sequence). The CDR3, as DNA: TGTGCCAGTAGCCGACCCGGGAACGGCTACGAGCAGTACTTC. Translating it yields CASSRPGNGYEQYF.

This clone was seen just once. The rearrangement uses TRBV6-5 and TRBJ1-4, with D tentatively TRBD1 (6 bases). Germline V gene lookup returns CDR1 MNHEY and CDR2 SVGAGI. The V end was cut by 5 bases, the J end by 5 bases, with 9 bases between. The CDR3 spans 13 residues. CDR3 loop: CASSTGPNEKLFF. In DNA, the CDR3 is TGTGCCAGCAGTACAGGGCCCAATGAAAAACTGTTTTTT.

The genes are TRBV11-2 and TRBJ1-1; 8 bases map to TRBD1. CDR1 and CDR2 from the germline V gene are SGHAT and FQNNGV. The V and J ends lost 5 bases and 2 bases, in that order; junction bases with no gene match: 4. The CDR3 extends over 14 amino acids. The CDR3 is CASSTGQGNTEAFF. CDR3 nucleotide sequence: TGTGCCAGCAGCACAGGACAGGGCAACACTGAAGCTTTCTTT.

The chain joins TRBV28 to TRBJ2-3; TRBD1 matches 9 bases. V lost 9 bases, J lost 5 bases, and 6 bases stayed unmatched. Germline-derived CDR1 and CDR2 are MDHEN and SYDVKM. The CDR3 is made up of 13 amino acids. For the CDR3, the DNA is TGTGCCAGTTCTGGGACAGGGAAAGATACGCAGTATTTT. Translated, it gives CASSGTGKDTQYF. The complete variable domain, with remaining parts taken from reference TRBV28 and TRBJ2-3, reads DVKVTQSSRYLVKRTGEKVFLECVQDMDHENMFWYRQDPGLGLRLIYFSYDVKMKEKGDIPEGYSVSREKKERFSLILESASTNQTSMYLCASSGTGKDTQYFGPGTRLTVL.

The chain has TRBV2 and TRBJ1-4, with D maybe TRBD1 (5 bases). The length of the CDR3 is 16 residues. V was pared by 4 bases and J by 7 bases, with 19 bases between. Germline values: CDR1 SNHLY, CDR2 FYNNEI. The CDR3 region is CASSARVGTGREKLFF. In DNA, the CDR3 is TGTGCCAGCAGTGCTCGGGTCGGTACAGGACGTGAAAAACTGTTTTTT.

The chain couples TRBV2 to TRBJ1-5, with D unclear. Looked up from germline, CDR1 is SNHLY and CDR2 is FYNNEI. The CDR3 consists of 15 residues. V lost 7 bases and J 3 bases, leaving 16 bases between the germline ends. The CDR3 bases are TGTGCCAGCAAGCTCGGGGAGGGAGACAATCAGCCCCAGCATTTT. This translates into CASKLGEGDNQPQHF.

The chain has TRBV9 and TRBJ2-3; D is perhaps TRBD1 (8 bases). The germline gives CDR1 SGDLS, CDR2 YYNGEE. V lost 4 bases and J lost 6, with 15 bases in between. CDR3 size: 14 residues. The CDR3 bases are TGTGCCAGCAGCCTCGGACAGGGAGGGGATACGCAGTATTTT. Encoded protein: CASSLGQGGDTQYF. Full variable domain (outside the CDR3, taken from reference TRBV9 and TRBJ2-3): DSGVTQTPKHLITATGQRVTLRCSPRSGDLSVYWYQQSLDQGLQFLIQYYNGEERAKGNILERFSAQQFPDLHSELNLSSLELGDSALYFCASSLGQGGDTQYFGPGTRLTVL.

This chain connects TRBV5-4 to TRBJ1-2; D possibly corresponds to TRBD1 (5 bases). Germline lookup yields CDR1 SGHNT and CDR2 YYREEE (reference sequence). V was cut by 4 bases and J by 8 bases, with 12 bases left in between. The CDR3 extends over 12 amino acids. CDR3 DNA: TGTGCCAGCAGCCAGACAGAACGCGGCTACACCTTC. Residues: CASSQTERGYTF.

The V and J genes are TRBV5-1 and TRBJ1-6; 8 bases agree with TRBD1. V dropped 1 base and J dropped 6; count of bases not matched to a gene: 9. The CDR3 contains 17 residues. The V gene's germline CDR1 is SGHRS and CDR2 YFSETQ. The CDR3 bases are TGCGCCAGCAGCTTGAAGGCAGGGGGCGAGGGTAATTCACCCCTCCACTTT. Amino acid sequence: CASSLKAGGEGNSPLHF.

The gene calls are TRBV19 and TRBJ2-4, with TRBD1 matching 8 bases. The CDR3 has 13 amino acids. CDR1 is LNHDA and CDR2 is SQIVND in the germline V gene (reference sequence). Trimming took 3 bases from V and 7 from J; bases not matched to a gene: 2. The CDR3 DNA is TGTGCCAGTAGTATGGGACAGGCCAACATTCAGTACTTC. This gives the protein CASSMGQANIQYF.

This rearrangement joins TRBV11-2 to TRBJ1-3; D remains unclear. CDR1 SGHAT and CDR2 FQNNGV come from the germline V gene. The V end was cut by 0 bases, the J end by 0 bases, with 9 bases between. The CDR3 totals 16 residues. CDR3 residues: CASSLERAGSGNTIYF. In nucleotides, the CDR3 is TGTGCCAGCAGCTTAGAGCGCGCCGGCTCTGGAAACACCATATATTTT.

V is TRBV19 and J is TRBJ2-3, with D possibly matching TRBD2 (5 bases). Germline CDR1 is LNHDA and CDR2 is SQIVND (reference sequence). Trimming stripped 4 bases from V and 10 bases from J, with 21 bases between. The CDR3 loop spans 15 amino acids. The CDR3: CASSNPSGLSGAQYF. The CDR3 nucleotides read TGTGCCAGTAGTAACCCCTCCGGACTCTCCGGAGCGCAGTATTTT.

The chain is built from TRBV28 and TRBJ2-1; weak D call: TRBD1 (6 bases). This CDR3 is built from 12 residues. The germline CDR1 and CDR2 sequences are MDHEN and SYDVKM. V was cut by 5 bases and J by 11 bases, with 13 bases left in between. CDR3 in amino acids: CASSTRTEKQFF. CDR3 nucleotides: TGTGCCAGCAGTACCCGGACAGAAAAGCAGTTCTTC.

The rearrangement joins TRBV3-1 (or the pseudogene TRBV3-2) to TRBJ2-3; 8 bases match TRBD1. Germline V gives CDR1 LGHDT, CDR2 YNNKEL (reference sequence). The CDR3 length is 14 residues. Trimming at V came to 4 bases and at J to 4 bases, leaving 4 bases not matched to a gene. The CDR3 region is CASSPGQGSDTQYF. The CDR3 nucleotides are TGTGCCAGCAGCCCCGGACAGGGTTCAGATACGCAGTATTTT.

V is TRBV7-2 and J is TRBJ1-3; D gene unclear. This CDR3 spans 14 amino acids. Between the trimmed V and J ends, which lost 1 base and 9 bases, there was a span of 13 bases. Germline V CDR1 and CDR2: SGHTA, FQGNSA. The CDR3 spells CASSLVPREGTIYF. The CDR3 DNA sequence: TGTGCCAGCAGCTTAGTTCCTCGGGAAGGCACCATATATTTT.

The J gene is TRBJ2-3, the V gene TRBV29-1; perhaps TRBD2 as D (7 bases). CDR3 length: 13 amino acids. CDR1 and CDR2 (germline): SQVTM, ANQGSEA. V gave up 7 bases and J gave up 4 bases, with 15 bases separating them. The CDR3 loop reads CSGRGGGADTQYF. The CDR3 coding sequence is TGCAGCGGCCGGGGAGGGGGGGCAGATACGCAGTATTTT.

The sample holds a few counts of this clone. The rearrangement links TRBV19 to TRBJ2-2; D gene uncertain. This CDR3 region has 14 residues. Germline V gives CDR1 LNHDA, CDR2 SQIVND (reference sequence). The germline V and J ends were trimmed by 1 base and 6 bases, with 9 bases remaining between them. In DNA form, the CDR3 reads TGTGCCAGTAGTATAGTAGCATCGGCCGGGGAGCTGTTTTTT. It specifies CASSIVASAGELFF.

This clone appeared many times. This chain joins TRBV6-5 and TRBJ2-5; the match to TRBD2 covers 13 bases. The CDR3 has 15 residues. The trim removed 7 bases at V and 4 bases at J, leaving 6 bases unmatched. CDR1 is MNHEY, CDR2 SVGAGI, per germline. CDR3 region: CASILLAGGPETQYF. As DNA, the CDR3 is TGTGCCAGCATCTTACTAGCGGGGGGGCCAGAGACCCAGTACTTC.

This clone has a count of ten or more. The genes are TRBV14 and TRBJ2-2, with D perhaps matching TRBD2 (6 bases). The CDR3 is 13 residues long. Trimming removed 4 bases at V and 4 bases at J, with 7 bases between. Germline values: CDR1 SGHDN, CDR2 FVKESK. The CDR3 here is CASSLAATGELFF. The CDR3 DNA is TGTGCCAGCAGCCTAGCGGCCACCGGGGAGCTGTTTTTT.

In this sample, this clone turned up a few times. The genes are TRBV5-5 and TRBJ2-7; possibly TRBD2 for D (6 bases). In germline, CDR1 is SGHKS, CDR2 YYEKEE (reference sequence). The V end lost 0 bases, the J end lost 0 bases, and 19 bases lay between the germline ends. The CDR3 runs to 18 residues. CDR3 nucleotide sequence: TGTGCCAGCAGCTTGGATCTACGGAGGGTCCCAACCTCCTACGAGCAGTACTTC. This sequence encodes CASSLDLRRVPTSYEQYF. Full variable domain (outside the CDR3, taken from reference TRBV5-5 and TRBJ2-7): DAGVTQSPTHLIKTRGQQVTLRCSPISGHKSVSWYQQVLGQGPQFIFQYYEKEERGRGNFPDRFSARQFPNYSSELNVNALLLGDSALYLCASSLDLRRVPTSYEQYFGPGTRLTVT.

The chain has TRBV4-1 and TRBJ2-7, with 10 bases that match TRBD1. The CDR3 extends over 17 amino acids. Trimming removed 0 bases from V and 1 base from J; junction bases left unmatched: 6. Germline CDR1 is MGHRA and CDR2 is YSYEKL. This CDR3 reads CASSQDRQGAQSYEQYF. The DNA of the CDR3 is TGCGCCAGCAGCCAAGATCGACAGGGGGCCCAATCCTACGAGCAGTACTTC.